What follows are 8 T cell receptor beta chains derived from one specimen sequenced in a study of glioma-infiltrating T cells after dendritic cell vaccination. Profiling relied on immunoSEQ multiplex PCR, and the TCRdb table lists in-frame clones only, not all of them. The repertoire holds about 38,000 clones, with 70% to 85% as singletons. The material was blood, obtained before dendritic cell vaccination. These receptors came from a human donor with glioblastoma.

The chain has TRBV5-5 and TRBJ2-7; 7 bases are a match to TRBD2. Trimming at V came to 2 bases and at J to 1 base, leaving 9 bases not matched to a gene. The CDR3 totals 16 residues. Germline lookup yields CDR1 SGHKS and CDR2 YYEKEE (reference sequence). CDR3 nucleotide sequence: TGTGCCAGCAGCTTTTCACTAGCGATTCCGTCCTACGAGCAGTACTTC. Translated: CASSFSLAIPSYEQYF.

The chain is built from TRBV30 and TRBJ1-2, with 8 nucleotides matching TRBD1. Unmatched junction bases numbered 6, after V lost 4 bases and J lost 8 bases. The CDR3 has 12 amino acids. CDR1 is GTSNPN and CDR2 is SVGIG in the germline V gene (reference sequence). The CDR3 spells CAWNRDRGGYTF. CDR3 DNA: TGTGCCTGGAACCGAGACAGGGGCGGCTACACCTTC.

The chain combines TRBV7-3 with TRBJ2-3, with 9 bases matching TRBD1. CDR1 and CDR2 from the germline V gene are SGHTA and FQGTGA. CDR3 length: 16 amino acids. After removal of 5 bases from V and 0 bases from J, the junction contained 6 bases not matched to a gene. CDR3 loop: CASSPDRGPSTDTQYF. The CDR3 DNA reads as TGTGCCAGCAGCCCGGACAGGGGACCTAGCACAGATACGCAGTATTTT.

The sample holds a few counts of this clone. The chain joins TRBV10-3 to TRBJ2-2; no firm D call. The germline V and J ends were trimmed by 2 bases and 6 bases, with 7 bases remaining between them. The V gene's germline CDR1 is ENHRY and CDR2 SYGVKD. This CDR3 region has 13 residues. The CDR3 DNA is TGTGCCATCAGTGAGGCGTCTCCCGGGGAGCTGTTTTTT. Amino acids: CAISEASPGELFF.

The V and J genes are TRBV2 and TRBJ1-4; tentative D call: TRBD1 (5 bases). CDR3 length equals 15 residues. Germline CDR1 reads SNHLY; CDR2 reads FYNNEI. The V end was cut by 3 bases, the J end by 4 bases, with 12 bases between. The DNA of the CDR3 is TGTGCCAGCAGTGAGAACAGGTTTGGTAATGAAAAACTGTTTTTT. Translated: CASSENRFGNEKLFF.

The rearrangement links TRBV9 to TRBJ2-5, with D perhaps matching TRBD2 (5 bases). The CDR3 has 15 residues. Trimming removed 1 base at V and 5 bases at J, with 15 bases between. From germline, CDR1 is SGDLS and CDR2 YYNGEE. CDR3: CASSVTPSGSETQYF. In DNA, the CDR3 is TGTGCCAGCAGCGTAACCCCCTCGGGGTCGGAGACCCAGTACTTC. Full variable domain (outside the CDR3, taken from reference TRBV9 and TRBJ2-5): DSGVTQTPKHLITATGQRVTLRCSPRSGDLSVYWYQQSLDQGLQFLIQYYNGEERAKGNILERFSAQQFPDLHSELNLSSLELGDSALYFCASSVTPSGSETQYFGPGTRLLVL.

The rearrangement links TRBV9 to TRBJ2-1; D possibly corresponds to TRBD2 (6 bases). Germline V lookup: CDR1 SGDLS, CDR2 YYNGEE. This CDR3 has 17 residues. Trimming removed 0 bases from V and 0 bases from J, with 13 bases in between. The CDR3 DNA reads TGTGCCAGCAGCGTAGCTTGGCGGGGCAGCTCCTACAATGAGCAGTTCTTC. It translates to CASSVAWRGSSYNEQFF.

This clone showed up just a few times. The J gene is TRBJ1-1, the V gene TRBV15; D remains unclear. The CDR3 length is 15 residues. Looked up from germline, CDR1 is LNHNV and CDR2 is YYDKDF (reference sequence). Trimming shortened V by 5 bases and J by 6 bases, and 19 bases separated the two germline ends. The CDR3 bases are TGTGCCACCAGCGAGGAATTAACTTTGGTGTCTGAAGCTTTCTTT. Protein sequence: CATSEELTLVSEAFF.